A single sample is the source of the 12 T cell receptor beta chains below, sequenced in a study of T cell changes during pregnancy in multiple sclerosis. Libraries were prepared by immunoSEQ multiplex PCR; TCRdb keeps only in-frame clonotypes and omits some of them. The sample lists fewer than 85,000 clones; approximately 90% were seen once. This specimen was peripheral blood, taken in the first trimester of pregnancy. The origin of the receptors is a female donor in good health, enrolled as a control in a pregnancy study.

V and J are TRBV28 and TRBJ2-7; TRBD1 agrees at 7 bases. The CDR3 has 15 amino acids. V lost 3 bases to trimming and J lost 5 bases; unmatched junction nucleotides: 10. Germline values: CDR1 MDHEN, CDR2 SYDVKM. This CDR3 reads CASSLESRGIDEQYF. Here the CDR3 DNA reads TGTGCCAGCAGTTTGGAATCCAGGGGGATCGACGAGCAGTACTTC.

The genes are TRBV5-5 and TRBJ1-2; 9 bases agree with TRBD1. Germline CDR1 and CDR2: SGHKS and YYEKEE (reference sequence). The CDR3 extends over 13 amino acids. The V segment lost 5 bases and the J segment 8 bases; nucleotides outside the gene matches: 7. The CDR3 nucleotides read TGTGCCAGCAGGCATGGGACAGGGAAGGGCTACACCTTC. It specifies CASRHGTGKGYTF.

For the CDR3, the DNA is TGTGCCAGCAGCTTAGGGCCAAGCAATCAGCCCCAGCATTTT. As protein: CASSLGPSNQPQHF. The chain joins TRBV7-6 to TRBJ1-5; D unresolved. Trimming shortened V by 1 base and J by 1 base, and 5 bases separated the two germline ends. The CDR3 extends over 14 amino acids. Germline loops: CDR1 SGHVS, CDR2 FNYEAQ.

This clone appeared a single time. The genes are TRBV5-6 and TRBJ1-2, with D possibly matching TRBD1 (5 bases). Germline assignment: CDR1 SGHDT and CDR2 YYEEEE. The V and J ends lost 0 bases and 8 bases respectively, with 11 bases between them. The CDR3 has 13 amino acids. DNA of the CDR3: TGTGCCAGCAGCTTGGCGGGGGGGAGAGGCTACACCTTC. Translating gives CASSLAGGRGYTF.

The chain uses TRBV2 and TRBJ1-3; 7 bases are a match to TRBD1. Per the germline V gene, CDR1 is SNHLY and CDR2 is FYNNEI. Trimming took 4 bases from V and 4 from J; bases not matched to a gene: 10. The CDR3 consists of 16 residues. Here the CDR3 DNA reads TGTGCCAGCAGTGTTTACGGGGACAGAACCGGAAACACCATATATTTT. Protein product: CASSVYGDRTGNTIYF.

V gene TRBV27 combines with J gene TRBJ1-2, with TRBD1 matching over 7 bases. The CDR3 totals 15 residues. The V gene end was trimmed by 1 base and the J gene end by 4 bases; junction bases not matched to a gene: 6. Per the germline V gene, CDR1 is MNHEY and CDR2 is SMNVEV (reference sequence). The CDR3, as DNA: TGTGCCAGCAGTTTATTCCCCCGGGACAGCTATGGCTACACCTTC. Translated, it gives CASSLFPRDSYGYTF.

The chain's CDR3 is CASSLELAGSNEQFF. In DNA form, the CDR3 reads TGTGCCAGCAGCTTAGAGCTAGCGGGGTCGAATGAGCAGTTCTTC. V is TRBV11-1 and J is TRBJ2-1, with 9 nucleotides matching TRBD2. With 1 base clipped from V and 7 bases from J, the junction kept 5 bases outside the gene matches. Germline V gene sequence: CDR1 SGHAT, CDR2 FQDESV (reference sequence). The CDR3 loop spans 15 amino acids.

In its sample, this clone was seen once. This sequence joins TRBV7-8 and TRBJ2-1, with 9 bases matching TRBD1. In germline, CDR1 is SGHVS, CDR2 FQNEAQ. V was pared by 0 bases and J by 4 bases, with 1 base of the junction left unmatched. CDR3 size: 15 residues. CDR3 sequence (DNA): TGTGCCAGCAGCTTAGCGACAGGGGGTTACAATGAGCAGTTCTTC. This gives the protein CASSLATGGYNEQFF.

V gene TRBV4-1 combines with J gene TRBJ2-1; 7 bases are shared with TRBD1. The length of the CDR3 is 19 residues. Losses at the gene ends were 4 bases for V and 6 bases for J; bases not matched to a gene: 21. The germline V gene encodes CDR1 MGHRA and CDR2 YSYEKL. The CDR3 region has the DNA TGCGCCAGCAGCCTCAATTTCGACAGGGCACAGAGTGGAGTCAATGAGCAGTTCTTC. It encodes CASSLNFDRAQSGVNEQFF.

In its sample, this clone was seen once. This sequence joins TRBV28 and TRBJ2-7; TRBD2 might be the D (5 bases). The CDR3 consists of 13 residues. Germline V CDR1 and CDR2: MDHEN, SYDVKM. V gave up 6 bases and J gave up 5 bases, with 14 bases separating them. CDR3 protein: CASSQTDWNEQYF. The CDR3 nucleotides are TGTGCCAGCAGCCAAACGGACTGGAACGAGCAGTACTTC.

There are a few counts of this clone. This specimen includes other DNA sequences encoding the same CDR3. V usage is TRBV6-5 and J usage is TRBJ2-7, with 12 positions matching TRBD2. CDR3 length: 15 residues. Germline V gene lookup returns CDR1 MNHEY and CDR2 SVGAGI. The J segment lost 0 bases and the V segment lost 4 bases, leaving 1 base of the junction unmatched. As DNA, the CDR3 is TGTGCCAGCAGTTTGACTAGCGGGAGCTCCTACGAGCAGTACTTC. Translating it yields CASSLTSGSSYEQYF.

In this sample, this clone turned up once. The CDR3 reads CASKRTTIQETQYF. CDR3 bases: TGTGCCAGCAAAAGGACTACCATCCAAGAGACCCAGTACTTC. J is TRBJ2-5 and V is TRBV2; D might be TRBD2 (6 bases). The CDR3 has 14 residues. The germline V and J ends were trimmed by 7 bases and 1 base, with 13 bases remaining between them. In germline, CDR1 is SNHLY, CDR2 FYNNEI.